Each of the 29 T cell receptor beta chains below was sequenced from the same sample in a study of blood T cell repertoires in COVID-19 (dated by TCRdb to the early 2020s). Library construction relied on the immunoSEQ multiplex PCR assay. Held by TCRdb, this immuneACCESS table contains in-frame sequences only and omits some clones. Under half of the omission traces to an unresolved V gene where checked; the cause of the rest is unknown. Present in this sample are 85,000 to 130,000 clones, about four fifths of which were seen just once. The ten largest clones add up to roughly a quarter of the sample. Input material: peripheral blood. The receptors were sampled from a man aged 60-69 years with acute or convalescent COVID-19.

The chain employs TRBV9 and TRBJ1-3, with D unclear. The germline V gene encodes CDR1 SGDLS and CDR2 YYNGEE. The CDR3 length is 16 residues. V gave up 0 bases and J gave up 0 bases, with 10 bases separating them. The CDR3 DNA is TGTGCCAGCAGCGTAGTCCCGGGAGCCTCTGGAAACACCATATATTTT. Amino acids: CASSVVPGASGNTIYF.

The chain joins TRBV5-1 to TRBJ1-2; D is uncertain. Trimming stripped 1 base from V and 8 bases from J, with 18 bases between. Per germline, CDR1 SGHRS and CDR2 YFSETQ. This CDR3 is built from 15 residues. In DNA form, the CDR3 reads TGCGCCAGCAGCTTGTACCCCAGTGCGCCCGGGGGCTACACCTTC. Translating it yields CASSLYPSAPGGYTF. Full variable domain (outside the CDR3, taken from reference TRBV5-1 and TRBJ1-2): KAGVTQTPRYLIKTRGQQVTLSCSPISGHRSVSWYQQTPGQGLQFLFEYFSETQRNKGNFPGRFSGRQFSNSRSEMNVSTLELGDSALYLCASSLYPSAPGGYTFGSGTRLTVV.

This clone was seen only once. The chain joins TRBV3-1 (or the pseudogene TRBV3-2) to TRBJ2-7; no clear D. The CDR3 extends over 13 amino acids. V was pared by 4 bases and J by 8 bases, with 15 bases between. CDR1 LGHDT and CDR2 YNNKEL come from the germline V gene (reference sequence). The CDR3 loop reads CASSPGDGTKQYF. The CDR3, as DNA: TGTGCCAGCAGCCCAGGTGATGGAACAAAGCAGTACTTC.

The rearrangement uses TRBV6-5 and TRBJ1-2; tentatively, D is TRBD1 (6 bases). The germline V gene has CDR1 MNHEY and CDR2 SVGAGI. The length of the CDR3 is 14 residues. V was shortened by 7 bases and J by 8 bases, with 20 bases between the two germline ends. CDR3 in DNA: TGTGCCAGCACCCCATTACAGGGAATTATAGGCTACACCTTC. Protein sequence: CASTPLQGIIGYTF.

The chain uses TRBV28 and TRBJ2-1, with a possible D match to TRBD2 (6 bases). V dropped 1 base and J dropped 6 bases, with 13 bases sitting between them. The germline CDR1 and CDR2 sequences are MDHEN and SYDVKM. This CDR3 has 15 residues. The CDR3 bases are TGTGCCAGCAGTTTATTCCAGGCGGGAACCAATGAGCAGTTCTTC. Its protein is CASSLFQAGTNEQFF.

V usage is TRBV10-1 and J usage is TRBJ2-1, with a weak D call TRBD2 (5 bases). Looked up from germline, CDR1 is WNHNN and CDR2 is SYGVQD (reference sequence). This CDR3 region has 14 residues. Deletions cut 2 bases from V and 3 bases from J, with 8 bases between. This chain's CDR3 is CASSEEGFYNEQFF. DNA for the CDR3: TGCGCCAGCAGTGAGGAGGGTTTCTACAATGAGCAGTTCTTC.

The J gene is TRBJ2-4, the V gene TRBV5-4; the match to TRBD1 covers 7 bases. V was pared by 4 bases and J by 8 bases, with 6 bases of the junction left unmatched. The CDR3 runs 13 residues. CDR1 is SGHNT, CDR2 YYREEE, per germline (reference sequence). The CDR3 DNA reads TGTGCCAGCAGCGGAACAGGGGTGGACATTCAGTACTTC. Amino acids: CASSGTGVDIQYF.

This rearrangement joins TRBV10-3 to TRBJ2-3; 7 bases map to TRBD2. The CDR3 has 15 residues. Germline V gives CDR1 ENHRY, CDR2 SYGVKD. V was clipped by 10 bases and J by 2 bases; unmatched bases: 12. Here the CDR3 DNA reads TGTGCCACCAACGCGGAGCGGGATACCACAGATACGCAGTATTTT. Translation gives CATNAERDTTDTQYF.

The CDR3 region is CASSRTGTGLEQYF. As DNA, the CDR3 is TGTGCCAGCAGCCGAACCGGGACAGGCCTTGAGCAGTACTTC. The chain employs TRBV6-5 and TRBJ2-7; 8 nucleotides agree with TRBD1. The CDR3 runs 14 residues. V was pared by 6 bases and J by 7 bases, with 11 bases of the junction left unmatched. Germline CDR1 reads MNHEY; CDR2 reads SVGAGI.

The chain recombines TRBV24-1 with TRBJ2-1; no firm D call. Between the trimmed V and J ends, which lost 3 bases and 9 bases, there was a span of 17 bases. This CDR3 comprises 15 residues. Germline V gene lookup returns CDR1 KGHDR and CDR2 SFDVKD. The CDR3 DNA reads TGTGCCACCAGTGATCCTGTAGGCCCCTCGGGTGAGCAGTTCTTC. Its translation: CATSDPVGPSGEQFF.

The rearrangement joins TRBV25-1 to TRBJ1-1, with 9 bases identical to TRBD1. Per the germline V gene, CDR1 is MGHDK and CDR2 is SYGVNS. The ends lost 4 bases at V and 3 bases at J; junction bases unmatched: 3. There are 14 residues in the CDR3. The CDR3 nucleotides read TGTGCCAGCAGTGTCGGGACAGGGTACACTGAAGCTTTCTTT. It translates to CASSVGTGYTEAFF.

This clone was counted only a few times. The same CDR3 is also encoded by other DNA sequences in this sample. This chain connects TRBV19 to TRBJ1-1; D is unresolved. Trimming took 1 base from V and 1 from J, leaving 4 bases between them. Germline CDR1 and CDR2: LNHDA and SQIVND (reference sequence). The length of the CDR3 is 13 residues. The chain's CDR3 is CASSIGGNTEAFF. Written as DNA, the CDR3 is TGTGCCAGTAGTATAGGAGGGAACACTGAAGCTTTCTTT. Drawing the rest from reference TRBV19 and TRBJ1-1, the complete variable domain is DGGITQSPKYLFRKEGQNVTLSCEQNLNHDAMYWYRQDPGQGLRLIYYSQIVNDFQKGDIAEGYSVSREKKESFPLTVTSAQKNPTAFYLCASSIGGNTEAFFGQGTRLTVV.

The J gene is TRBJ1-1, the V gene TRBV24-1, with 9 bases aligning to TRBD1. The CDR3 is 15 amino acids. Germline V lookup: CDR1 KGHDR, CDR2 SFDVKD. Trimming removed 4 bases from V and 1 base from J; junction bases left unmatched: 3. DNA of the CDR3: TGTGCCACCAGTGACCAGGGACAGGGGAACACTGAAGCTTTCTTT. Translated: CATSDQGQGNTEAFF.

The genes are TRBV6-2 or TRBV6-3 and TRBJ1-6, with 7 bases lining up with TRBD1. This CDR3 region has 16 residues. With 4 bases clipped from V and 10 bases from J, the junction kept 13 bases outside the gene matches. The germline V gene encodes CDR1 MNHEY and CDR2 SVGEGT. The CDR3 region is CASSFSRLQGRSPLHF. The CDR3 nucleotides are TGTGCCAGCAGTTTCTCCCGTCTACAGGGGAGATCACCCCTCCACTTT.

This clone is a singleton in its sample. The chain is built from TRBV3-1 (or the pseudogene TRBV3-2) and TRBJ1-6; D ambiguous. The CDR3 loop spans 15 amino acids. CDR1 is LGHDT and CDR2 is YNNKEL in the germline V gene (reference sequence). The V end was cut by 1 base, the J end by 9 bases, with 13 bases between. This chain's CDR3 is CASSQAGEGSSPLHF. CDR3 bases: TGTGCCAGCAGCCAAGCAGGCGAGGGTAGTTCACCCCTCCACTTT.

The rearrangement uses TRBV19 and TRBJ1-2; D remains unclear. V dropped 1 base and J dropped 4 bases, with 16 bases sitting between them. The germline V gene encodes CDR1 LNHDA and CDR2 SQIVND (reference sequence). CDR3 length: 16 residues. CDR3 nucleotide sequence: TGTGCCAGTAGTATAGGAACCGGGTTTGAGGGCTATGGCTACACCTTC. Residues: CASSIGTGFEGYGYTF.

The chain joins TRBV21-1 to TRBJ2-7; the table's D gene call, TRBD1, was not cross checked with the DNA. TRBV21-1 represents a pseudogene. CDR3 length: 15 amino acids. For the CDR3, the DNA is TGTGCCAGCAGCCTTTGGGTGACAGGCTCCTACGAGCAGTACGTC. Residues: CASSLWVTGSYEQYV.

V and J are TRBV5-4 and TRBJ1-4; no reliable D call. V lost 2 bases and J 7 bases, leaving 15 bases between the germline ends. In germline, CDR1 is SGHNT, CDR2 YYREEE (reference sequence). The CDR3 runs 15 residues. The chain's CDR3 is CASSLPREESEKLFF. The CDR3 bases are TGTGCCAGCAGCTTACCCCGGGAGGAGAGTGAAAAACTGTTTTTT.

V gene TRBV5-8 combines with J gene TRBJ1-5; possible D gene TRBD1, 6 bases. The V gene's germline CDR1 is SGHTS and CDR2 YDEGEE. The CDR3 length is 14 residues. Trimming took off 10 bases at V and 2 bases at J, with 16 bases between the two ends. CDR3 sequence: CAGGGAPRNQPQHF. The CDR3 nucleotides read TGTGCCGGAGGGGGGGCCCCTCGCAATCAGCCCCAGCATTTT.

The chain couples TRBV3-1 (or the pseudogene TRBV3-2) to TRBJ1-2; 7 positions match TRBD1. Germline assignment: CDR1 LGHDT and CDR2 YNNKEL (reference sequence). CDR3 length: 16 residues. V was clipped by 4 bases and J by 4 bases; unmatched bases: 12. The chain's CDR3 is CASSRDRQSGTYGYTF. The CDR3 DNA reads TGTGCCAGCAGCCGGGACAGACAATCGGGGACCTATGGCTACACCTTC.

The V call is TRBV4-1, the J call TRBJ1-3; perhaps TRBD1 as D (6 bases). V lost 1 base and J 3 bases, leaving 19 bases between the germline ends. This CDR3 spans 18 amino acids. The germline V gene encodes CDR1 MGHRA and CDR2 YSYEKL. This CDR3 is CASSQVPKTGIHGNTIYF. The CDR3 region has the DNA TGCGCCAGCAGCCAAGTCCCGAAAACAGGGATCCATGGAAACACCATATATTTT.

This sequence joins TRBV4-2 and TRBJ1-5; D is uncertain. The CDR3 is made up of 15 amino acids. Germline CDR1 reads LGHNA; CDR2 reads YNFKEQ. Deletions cut 1 base from V and 6 bases from J, with 13 bases between. The chain's CDR3 is CASSQARDTVQPQHF. CDR3 DNA: TGTGCCAGCAGCCAAGCTCGAGATACAGTTCAGCCCCAGCATTTT.

The J gene is TRBJ1-2, the V gene TRBV6-6, with TRBD1 matching 11 bases. Trimming cost V 5 bases and J 4 bases; bases outside gene matches: 12. CDR1 is MNHNY, CDR2 SVGAGI, per germline (reference sequence). The CDR3 has 17 residues. CDR3 nucleotides: TGTGCCAGCAGTCACGGGACAGGGGGAGGCGCGGTCTATGGCTACACCTTC. Translated, it gives CASSHGTGGGAVYGYTF.

Of note for this clone: A junction boundary mismatches the germline segment, possibly from a read error. The CDR3 here is CASSSNYPNKQFF. In DNA, the CDR3 is TGTGCCAGCAGCTCAAACTACCCCAATAAGCAGTTCTTC. The chain has TRBV5-6 and TRBJ2-1; D is unclear. Germline CDR1 is SGHDT and CDR2 is YYEEEE. The CDR3 sequence is 13 residues long. Full variable domain (remainder filled in from reference TRBV5-6 and TRBJ2-1): DAGVTQSPTHLIKTRGQQVTLRCSPKSGHDTVSWYQQALGQGPQFIFQYYEEEERQRGNFPDRFSGHQFPNYSSELNVNALLLGDSALYLCASSSNYPNKQFFGPGTRLTVL.

The rearrangement uses TRBV6-8 and TRBJ1-5; D perhaps matches TRBD1 (6 bases). CDR1 is MNHGY and CDR2 is SAAAGT in the germline V gene. The CDR3 spans 16 residues. Trimming removed 7 bases from V and 4 bases from J, with 20 bases in between. Written as DNA, the CDR3 is TGTGCCAGCACTTCAACCGGGGGGCTACCTAATCAGCCCCAGCATTTT. Its translation is CASTSTGGLPNQPQHF.

The chain has TRBV3-1 (or the pseudogene TRBV3-2) and TRBJ2-2; no clear D. The CDR3 runs to 14 residues. Trimming pared 7 bases from V and 0 bases from J, leaving 9 bases between. CDR1 and CDR2 from the germline V gene are LGHDT and YNNKEL (reference sequence). CDR3 DNA: TGTGCCAGCAAGGCTCGGGCGAACACCGGGGAGCTGTTTTTT. Translating it yields CASKARANTGELFF.

This chain joins TRBV11-3 and TRBJ2-1; 10 bases are a match to TRBD2. The CDR3 totals 16 residues. V was pared by 4 bases and J by 5 bases, with 8 bases of the junction left unmatched. CDR1 SGHNT and CDR2 YENEEA come from the germline V gene. CDR3 nucleotides: TGTGCCAGCAGCTCCCTTTGGAGCGGGAGGGACAATGAGCAGTTCTTC. Protein sequence: CASSSLWSGRDNEQFF. Full variable domain (missing parts from reference TRBV11-3 and TRBJ2-1): EAGVVQSPRYKIIEKKQPVAFWCNPISGHNTLYWYLQNLGQGPELLIRYENEEAVDDSQLPKDRFSAERLKGVDSTLKIQPAELGDSAVYLCASSSLWSGRDNEQFFGPGTRLTVL.

The genes are TRBV6-5 and TRBJ2-3; 8 positions agree with TRBD2. The CDR3 is made up of 14 amino acids. The J segment lost 5 bases and the V segment lost 5 bases, leaving 6 bases of the junction unmatched. CDR1 is MNHEY and CDR2 is SVGAGI in the germline V gene. The CDR3 sequence is CASSREAGGDTQYF. CDR3 sequence (DNA): TGTGCCAGCAGTCGGGAGGCGGGGGGAGATACGCAGTATTTT.

V usage is TRBV5-4 and J usage is TRBJ2-6, with a possible D match to TRBD1 (6 bases). Germline-derived CDR1 and CDR2 are SGHNT and YYREEE (reference sequence). CDR3 size: 15 residues. The germline V and J ends were trimmed by 4 bases and 0 bases, with 8 bases remaining between them. The CDR3 nucleotides are TGTGCCAGCAGCCGACAGGCCTCTGGGGCCAACGTCCTGACTTTC. Protein: CASSRQASGANVLTF.